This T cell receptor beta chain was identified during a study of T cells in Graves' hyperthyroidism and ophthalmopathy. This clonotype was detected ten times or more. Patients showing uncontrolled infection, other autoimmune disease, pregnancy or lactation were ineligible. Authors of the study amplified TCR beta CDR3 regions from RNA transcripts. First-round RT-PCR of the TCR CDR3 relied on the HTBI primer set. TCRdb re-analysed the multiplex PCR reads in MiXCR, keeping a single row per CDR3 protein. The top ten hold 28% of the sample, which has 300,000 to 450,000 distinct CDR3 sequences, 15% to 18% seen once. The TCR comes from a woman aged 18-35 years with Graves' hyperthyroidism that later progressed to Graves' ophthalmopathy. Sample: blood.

For the CDR3, the DNA is TGTGCCAGCAGTTCCGGACAGGCGGGGGAGCAGTACTTC. It translates to CASSSGQAGEQYF. J is TRBJ2-7 and V is TRBV27; tentative D call: TRBD1 (7 bases). The CDR3 runs to 13 residues. V was cut by 4 bases and J by 7 bases, with 14 bases left in between. Germline V gives CDR1 MNHEY, CDR2 SMNVEV (reference sequence).